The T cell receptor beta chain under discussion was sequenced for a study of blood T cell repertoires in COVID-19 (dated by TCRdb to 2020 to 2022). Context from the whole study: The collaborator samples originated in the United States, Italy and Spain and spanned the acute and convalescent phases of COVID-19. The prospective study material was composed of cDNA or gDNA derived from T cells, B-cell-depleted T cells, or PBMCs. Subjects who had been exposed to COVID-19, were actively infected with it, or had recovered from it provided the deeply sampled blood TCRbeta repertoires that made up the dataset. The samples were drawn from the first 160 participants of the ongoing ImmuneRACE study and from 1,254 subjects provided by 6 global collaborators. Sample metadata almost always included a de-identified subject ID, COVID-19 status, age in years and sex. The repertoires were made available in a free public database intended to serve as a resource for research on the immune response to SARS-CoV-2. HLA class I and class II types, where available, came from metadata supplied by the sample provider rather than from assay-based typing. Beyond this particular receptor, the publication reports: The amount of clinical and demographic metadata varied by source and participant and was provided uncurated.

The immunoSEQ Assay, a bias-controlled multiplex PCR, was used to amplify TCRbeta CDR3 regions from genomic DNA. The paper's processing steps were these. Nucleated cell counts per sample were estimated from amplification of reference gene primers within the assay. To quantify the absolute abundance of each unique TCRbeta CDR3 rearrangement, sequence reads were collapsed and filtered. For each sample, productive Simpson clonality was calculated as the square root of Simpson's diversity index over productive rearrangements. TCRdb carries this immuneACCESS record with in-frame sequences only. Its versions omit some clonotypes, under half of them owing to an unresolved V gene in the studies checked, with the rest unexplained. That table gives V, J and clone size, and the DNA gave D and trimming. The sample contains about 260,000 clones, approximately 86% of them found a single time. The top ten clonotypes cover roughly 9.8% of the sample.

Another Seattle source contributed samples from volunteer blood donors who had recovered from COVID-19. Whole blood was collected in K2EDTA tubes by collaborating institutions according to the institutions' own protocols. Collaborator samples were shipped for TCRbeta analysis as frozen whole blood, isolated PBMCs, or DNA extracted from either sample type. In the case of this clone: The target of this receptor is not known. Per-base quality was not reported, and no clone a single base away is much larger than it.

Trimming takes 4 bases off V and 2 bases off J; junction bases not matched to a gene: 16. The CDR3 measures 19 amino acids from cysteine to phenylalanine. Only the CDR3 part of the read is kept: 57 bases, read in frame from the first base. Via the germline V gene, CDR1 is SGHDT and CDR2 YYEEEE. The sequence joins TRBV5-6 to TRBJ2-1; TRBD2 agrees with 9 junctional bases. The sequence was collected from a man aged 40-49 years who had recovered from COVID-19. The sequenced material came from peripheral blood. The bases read TGTGCCAGCAGCCCCTCCCTAGCGGGAACTTCCCGGCCCTACAATGAGCAGTTCTTC. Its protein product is CASSPSLAGTSRPYNEQFF.